This T cell receptor (beta chain) was retrieved from a study of breast tumors, draining lymph nodes, adjacent tissues. This clonotype was found many times. What it binds is not known. Per germline, CDR1 DFQATT and CDR2 SNEGSKA (reference sequence). Trimming removed 3 bases at V and 9 bases at J, with 15 bases between. The CDR3 covers 14 residues. Samples came from axillary lymph nodes draining the breast cancer. TCRdb reanalysed the multiplex PCR reads using MiXCR and keeps one entry per CDR3 protein. Of about 80,000 distinct CDR3 sequences in the sample, about 21% were seen once. Study results and limitations: Data only fit, rather than demonstrated, lymph node origin of most tumor T cells. Compared with basal-like, luminal-like tumors shared significantly more repertoire with nontumor tissue.

The TCR was taken from a female donor with breast cancer. Some clones in this sample may be carry-over from other donors' samples. The sequencing sample was made of axillary lymph node tissue. The chain is built from TRBV20-1 and TRBJ1-6, with a tentative D call TRBD1 (5 bases). The DNA of the CDR3 is TGCAGTGCTAGGCGGTCAGGGATGACTTCACCCCTCCACTTT. Translated, it gives CSARRSGMTSPLHF.